The entry below gives a single T cell receptor (beta chain) sequence along with its context. Via MiXCR, TCRdb re-called the RT-PCR reads, giving one row per CDR3 protein. The sample includes hundreds of thousands of distinct CDR3 sequences, approximately 14% of them seen just once. Per germline, CDR1 MNHEY and CDR2 SVGAGI. The CDR3 has 14 residues. V shed 6 bases, J shed 5 bases, and the junction held 8 bases outside the gene matches. Specimen: memory CD4+ T cells from blood. The chain employs TRBV6-5 and TRBJ1-1; 8 positions match TRBD1. This TCR derives from a female donor in good health, serving as a healthy control. This chain's CDR3 is CASRIEQGDTEAFF. The CDR3 region has the DNA TGTGCCAGCAGGATAGAACAGGGGGATACTGAAGCTTTCTTT.